The T cell receptor (beta chain) under discussion was sequenced for a study of spatial heterogeneity in lung cancer. Regarding time point: sample taken at primary tumor resection. Unsorted tumor, nontumor lung tissue or cryopreserved PBMC supplied the whole RNA. After removal of 6 bases from V and 6 bases from J, the junction contained 10 bases not matched to a gene. CDR3 length: 15 residues. Germline CDR1 and CDR2: LGHDT and YNNKEL (reference sequence). This clonotype was recorded at least ten times. Individually, TCR cDNA molecules were each labelled with a unique molecular identifier. MiXCR was run by TCRdb on the 5' RACE reads, yielding one entry per CDR3 protein. The table lists 48,000 or so distinct CDR3 sequences, approximately 5.7% of them singletons, with approximately 10% in the top ten.

The genes are TRBV3-1 and TRBJ2-2, with 7 bases lining up with TRBD1. The clonotype was recovered from a male donor with early-stage non-small cell lung cancer. This specimen consisted of PBMCs, obtained at surgery. CDR3 sequence: CASRHKQGKAGELFF. The CDR3 nucleotides read TGTGCCAGCAGGCACAAACAGGGGAAAGCCGGGGAGCTGTTTTTT.